This T cell receptor (beta chain) was found in a study of brain T cells in children with intractable seizures. Broader study findings: Pre-surgery blood may have been undersampled, hiding some clones.

The repertoire was sequenced with immunoSEQ multiplex PCR; TCRdb's copy has only in-frame clones and lacks some. The sample holds tens of thousands of clones, 90% to 95% seen once. Per germline, CDR1 KGHSH and CDR2 LQKENI. The CDR3 contains 16 residues. Trimming took off 2 bases at V and 10 bases at J, with 18 bases between the two ends. This clone was recorded once. As yet, its antigen is unknown. Only cases whose brain tissue showed the highest T cell transcript signatures were sequenced. At least one anti-epileptic drug was given before surgery. The chain uses TRBV18 and TRBJ1-6; D perhaps matches TRBD1 (5 bases). This clonotype was obtained from a girl aged 2-10 years with Rasmussen encephalitis and intractable seizures. The starting material was peripheral blood, obtained at surgery. In DNA form, the CDR3 reads TGTGCCAGCTCACCAGGAGCCAGGGACGGAAGATCACCCCTCCACTTT. Its translation is CASSPGARDGRSPLHF.